The present entry profiles one T cell receptor (beta chain) with its context. Its cognate antigen is unknown. This CDR3 is 16 amino acids long. V shed 1 base and J shed 2 bases, with 15 bases lying between them. The germline V gene has CDR1 KGHSH and CDR2 LQKENI. The source of the sample is a study of vaccination effects on CD4 cells after COVID-19. On the study more broadly: A couple of convalescent patients were sampled 16 days and one week before vaccination. General study results and limits: Marked contraction was observed in infection-induced and vaccine-induced clones late after vaccination. The study had few convalescent patients and no early post-infection timepoints.

Clones were sequenced by immunoSEQ multiplex PCR, and TCRdb holds only the in-frame ones, with some missing. Of under 65,000 clones listed, around 82% are singletons. Antigen-specific CD4+ T cells were expanded with viral peptide pools in the ViraFEST assay before sequencing. Scientists isolated CD4+ T cells after an approximately ten-day culture period ended. Convalescent patients had PCR-confirmed SARS-CoV-2 infection between March and December 2020. Researchers reported culturing two million PBMC in each well, adding 9 to 10 IU/ml IL-2 and about 9.6 ug/ml peptides. The sequence was collected from a human donor who had a prior SARS-CoV-2 infection. The rearrangement links TRBV18 to TRBJ2-7, with D unresolved. Material: CD4+ T cells from PBMCs cultured with HIV peptides, obtained before COVID-19 vaccination. Subset: HIV-1 Nef peptide pool negative control/reference culture. The CDR3 DNA reads TGTGCCAGCTCACCACGACCCGCGACATTAACCTACGAGCAGTACTTC. It codes for CASSPRPATLTYEQYF.